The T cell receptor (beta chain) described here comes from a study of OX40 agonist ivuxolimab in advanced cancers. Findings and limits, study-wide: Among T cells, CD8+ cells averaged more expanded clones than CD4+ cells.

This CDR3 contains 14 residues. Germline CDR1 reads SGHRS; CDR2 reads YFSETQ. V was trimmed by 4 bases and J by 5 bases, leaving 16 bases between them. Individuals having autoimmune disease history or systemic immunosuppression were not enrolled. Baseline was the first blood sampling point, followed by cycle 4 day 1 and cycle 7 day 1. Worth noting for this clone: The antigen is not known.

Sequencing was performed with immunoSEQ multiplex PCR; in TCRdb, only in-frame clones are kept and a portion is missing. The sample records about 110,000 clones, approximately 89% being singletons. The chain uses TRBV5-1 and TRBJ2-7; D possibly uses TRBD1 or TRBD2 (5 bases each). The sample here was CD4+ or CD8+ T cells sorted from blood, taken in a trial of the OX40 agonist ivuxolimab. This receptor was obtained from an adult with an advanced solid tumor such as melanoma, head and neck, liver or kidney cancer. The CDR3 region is CASSPKNGAHEQYF. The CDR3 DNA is TGCGCCAGCAGCCCTAAAAACGGGGCTCACGAGCAGTACTTC.